The clone carrying this T cell receptor (beta chain) was seen a single time. The antigen is not known. Generated by immunoSEQ multiplex PCR, the TCRdb table keeps only in-frame clones and is missing some. The sample shows about 2.1 million clones, 90% to 95% of them seen only once. This sample was taken from a study of shared clonotypes between healthy human individuals. Overall study findings and caveats: Estimated richness was generally greater in naive than memory subsets. Depth of sequencing was expected to influence donor clonotype sharing.

Trimming removed 8 bases from V and 1 base from J; junction bases left unmatched: 5. Germline assignment: CDR1 SGHVS and CDR2 FNYEAQ. The CDR3 totals 13 residues. Terminally differentiated effector memory CD45RA+ cells were left out of the naive CD8 fraction, which was CD45RO-negative and positively selected for CCR7. This sequence joins TRBV7-6 and TRBJ2-7, with TRBD2 matching 7 bases. This TCR was recovered from a man between 18 and 29 years old in good health. Some clones in this sample may be carry-over from other donors' samples. The sample comprised naive CD8+ T cells from PBMCs. The DNA for the CDR3 is TGTGCCAGCGGGGGGGACGCGTCCTACGAGCAGTACTTC. This encodes CASGGDASYEQYF.